The clone carrying this TCR beta chain was detected many times. Its cognate antigen is unknown. This entry is derived from a study of shared clonotypes between healthy human individuals. General study findings and limits: Some naive CD4 clonotypes, around 4.9%, turned up in common across a few donors.

Investigators divided CD4+ cells into CD45RA+ naive and CD45RA-negative memory subsets. Germline CDR1 and CDR2: LNHDA and SQIVND (reference sequence). V lost 7 bases, J lost 5 bases, and 15 bases lay in between. This CDR3 spans 14 amino acids. Sequencing used immunoSEQ multiplex PCR; TCRdb keeps in-frame clones, though not all of them. The data show about 680,000 clones, with roughly 78% seen just once and 1.8% held by the top ten. The sequence was obtained from a woman in her 30s in good health. This sequence joins TRBV19 and TRBJ1-5, with unresolved D. Material: memory CD4+ T cells sorted from blood. Subset meaning: CD45RA-negative fraction. CDR3 protein: CASKQPFDYQPQHF. The CDR3 DNA is TGTGCCAGTAAACAGCCGTTTGACTATCAGCCCCAGCATTTT.